This TCR beta chain came from a study of blood T cell repertoires in COVID-19. Study background: Researchers got acute and convalescent COVID-19 samples from the United States, Italy and Spain. In each case, the material was cDNA or gDNA derived from T cells, B-cell-depleted T cells, or PBMCs.

In the authors' methods: Amplifying reference gene primers gave estimates of nucleated cell counts. Here immunoSEQ multiplex PCR was the method, and the copy in TCRdb shows in-frame clones only, minus some. V, J and clone size reflect that table, while D and trimming were determined from the DNA. The sample yields roughly 250,000 clones, 75% to 90% seen once. Recruits, aged roughly 18 to 89 years, lived in 25 or so US areas. CDR3 length: 15 residues. The V gene lost 6 bases and the J gene lost 0 bases, with 13 bases spanning the gap. CDR1 is MRHNA, CDR2 SNTAGT, per germline. This TCR derives from a woman aged 40 to 50 with acute COVID-19. The gene calls are TRBV6-4 and TRBJ2-3; D may be TRBD2 (5 bases). The specimen sequenced was PBMCs or T cells enriched from blood (not recorded which). CDR3 coding DNA: TGTGCCAGCAGAACACCGGGATCTAGCACAGATACGCAGTATTTT. Its protein is CASRTPGSSTDTQYF.